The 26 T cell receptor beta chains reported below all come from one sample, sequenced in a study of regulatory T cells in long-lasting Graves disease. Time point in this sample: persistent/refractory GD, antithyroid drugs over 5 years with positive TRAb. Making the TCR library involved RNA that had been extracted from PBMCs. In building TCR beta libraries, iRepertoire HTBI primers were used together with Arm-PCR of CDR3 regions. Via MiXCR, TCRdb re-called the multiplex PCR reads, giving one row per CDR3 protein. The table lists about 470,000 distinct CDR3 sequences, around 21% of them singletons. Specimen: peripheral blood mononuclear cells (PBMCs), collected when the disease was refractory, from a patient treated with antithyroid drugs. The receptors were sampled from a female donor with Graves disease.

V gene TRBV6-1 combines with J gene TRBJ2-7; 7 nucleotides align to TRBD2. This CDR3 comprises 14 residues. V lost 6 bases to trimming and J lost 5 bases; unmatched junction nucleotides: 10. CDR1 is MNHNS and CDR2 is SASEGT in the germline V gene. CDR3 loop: CASSRRAGVDEQYF. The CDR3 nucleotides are TGTGCCAGCAGCCGAAGGGCGGGAGTGGACGAGCAGTACTTC.

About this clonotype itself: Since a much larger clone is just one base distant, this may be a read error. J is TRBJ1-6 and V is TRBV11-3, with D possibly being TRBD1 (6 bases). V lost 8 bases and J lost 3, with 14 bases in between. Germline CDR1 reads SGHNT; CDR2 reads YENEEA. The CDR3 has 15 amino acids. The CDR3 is CASGKDSFYNSPLHF. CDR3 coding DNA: TGTGCCAGCGGCAAGGACAGCTTCTATAATTCACCCCTCCACTTT.

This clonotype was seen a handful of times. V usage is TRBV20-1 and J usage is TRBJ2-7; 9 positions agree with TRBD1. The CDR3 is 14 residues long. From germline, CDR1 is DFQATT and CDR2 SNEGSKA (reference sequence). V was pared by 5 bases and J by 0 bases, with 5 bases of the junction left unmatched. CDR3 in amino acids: CSAERTGASYEQYF. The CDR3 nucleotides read TGCAGTGCTGAGAGGACAGGGGCCTCCTACGAGCAGTACTTC.

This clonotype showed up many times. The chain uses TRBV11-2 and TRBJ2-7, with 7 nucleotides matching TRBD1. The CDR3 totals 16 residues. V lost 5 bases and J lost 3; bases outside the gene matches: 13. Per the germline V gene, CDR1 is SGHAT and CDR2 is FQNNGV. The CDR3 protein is CASSPIRRAGGYEQYF. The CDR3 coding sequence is TGTGCCAGCAGCCCGATACGACGGGCAGGGGGCTACGAGCAGTACTTC.

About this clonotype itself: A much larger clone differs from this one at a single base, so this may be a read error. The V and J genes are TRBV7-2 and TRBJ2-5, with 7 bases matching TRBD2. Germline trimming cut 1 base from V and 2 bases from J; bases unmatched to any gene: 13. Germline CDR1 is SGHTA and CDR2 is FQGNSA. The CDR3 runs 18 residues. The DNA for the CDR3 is TGTGCCAGCAGCTTAGGCGCCCGGTGGGACGGGGGGCAAGAGACCCAGTACTTC. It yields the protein CASSLGARWDGGQETQYF.

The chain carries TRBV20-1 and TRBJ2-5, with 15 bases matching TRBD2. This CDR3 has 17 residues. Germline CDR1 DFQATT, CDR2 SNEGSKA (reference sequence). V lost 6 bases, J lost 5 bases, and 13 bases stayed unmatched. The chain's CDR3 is CSAPGAGLAGGAETQYF. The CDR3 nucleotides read TGCAGTGCCCCAGGCGCAGGACTAGCGGGAGGGGCGGAGACCCAGTACTTC.

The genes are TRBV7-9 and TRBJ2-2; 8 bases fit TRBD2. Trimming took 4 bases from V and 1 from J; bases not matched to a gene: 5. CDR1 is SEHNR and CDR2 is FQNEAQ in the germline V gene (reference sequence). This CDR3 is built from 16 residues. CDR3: CASSSWAGGNTGELFF. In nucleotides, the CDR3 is TGTGCCAGCAGCTCCTGGGCGGGAGGGAACACCGGGGAGCTGTTTTTT.

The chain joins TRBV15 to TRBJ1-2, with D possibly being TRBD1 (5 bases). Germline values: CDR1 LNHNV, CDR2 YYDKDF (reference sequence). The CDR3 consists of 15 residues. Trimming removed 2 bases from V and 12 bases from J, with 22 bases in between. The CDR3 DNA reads TGTGCCACCAGCAGATCCCGGGGAGAGGGGAGGAGGAACACCTTC. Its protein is CATSRSRGEGRRNTF.

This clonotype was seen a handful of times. The CDR3 region is CASSRDSTNYGYTF. CDR3 sequence (DNA): TGTGCCAGTAGTCGGGACAGCACTAACTATGGCTACACCTTC. This chain uses TRBV19 with TRBJ1-2; 7 bases match TRBD1. Germline assignment: CDR1 LNHDA and CDR2 SQIVND (reference sequence). CDR3 size: 14 residues. With 5 bases clipped from V and 0 bases from J, the junction kept 3 bases outside the gene matches.

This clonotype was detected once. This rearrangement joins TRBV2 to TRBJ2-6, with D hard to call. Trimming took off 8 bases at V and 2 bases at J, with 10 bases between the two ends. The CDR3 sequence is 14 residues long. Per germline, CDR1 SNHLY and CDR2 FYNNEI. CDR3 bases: TGTGCCAGCTACGATATCCCTGGGGCCAACGTCCTGACTTTC. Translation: CASYDIPGANVLTF.

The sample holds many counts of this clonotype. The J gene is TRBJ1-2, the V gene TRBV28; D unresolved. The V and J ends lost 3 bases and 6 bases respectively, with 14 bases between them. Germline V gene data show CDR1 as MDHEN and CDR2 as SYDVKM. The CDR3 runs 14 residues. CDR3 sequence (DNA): TGTGCCAGCAGTTTCCCCCGACGGGGTAATGGCTACACCTTC. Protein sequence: CASSFPRRGNGYTF.

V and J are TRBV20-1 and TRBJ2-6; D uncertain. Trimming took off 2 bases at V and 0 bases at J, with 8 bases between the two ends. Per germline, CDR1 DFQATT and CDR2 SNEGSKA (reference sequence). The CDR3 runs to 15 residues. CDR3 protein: CSARQVPSGANVLTF. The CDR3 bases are TGCAGTGCTAGACAGGTACCCTCTGGGGCCAACGTCCTGACTTTC.

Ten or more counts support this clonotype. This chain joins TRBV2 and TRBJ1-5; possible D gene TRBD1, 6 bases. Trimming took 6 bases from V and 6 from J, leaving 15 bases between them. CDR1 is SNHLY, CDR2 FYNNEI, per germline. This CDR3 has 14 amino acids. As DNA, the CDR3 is TGTGCCAGCAGAATGGGGGCGAGTGGTCAGCCCCAGCATTTT. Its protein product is CASRMGASGQPQHF.

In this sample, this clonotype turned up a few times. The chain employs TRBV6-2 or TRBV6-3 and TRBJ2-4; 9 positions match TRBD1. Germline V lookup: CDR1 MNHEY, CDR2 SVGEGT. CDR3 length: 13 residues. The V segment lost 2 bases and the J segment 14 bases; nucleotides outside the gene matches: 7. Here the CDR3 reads CASSYPTGQGKYF. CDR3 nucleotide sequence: TGTGCCAGCAGTTACCCCACAGGACAGGGGAAGTACTTC.

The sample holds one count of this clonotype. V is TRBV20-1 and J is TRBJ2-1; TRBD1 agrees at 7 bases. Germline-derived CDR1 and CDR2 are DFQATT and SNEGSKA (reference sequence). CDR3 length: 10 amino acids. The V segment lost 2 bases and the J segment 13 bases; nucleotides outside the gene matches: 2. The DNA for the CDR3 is TGCAGTGCTAGAAGGGACAGTCAGTTCTTC. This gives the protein CSARRDSQFF.

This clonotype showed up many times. The CDR3 nucleotides are TGTGCCACCAGTGGAACCCCGGGACTAGCGGGATCGGAGACCCAGTACTTC. Its protein is CATSGTPGLAGSETQYF. This chain uses TRBV24-1 with TRBJ2-5; TRBD2 matches at 13 bases. The CDR3 has 17 residues. Unmatched junction bases numbered 10, after V lost 5 bases and J lost 5 bases. CDR1 and CDR2 from the germline V gene are KGHDR and SFDVKD.

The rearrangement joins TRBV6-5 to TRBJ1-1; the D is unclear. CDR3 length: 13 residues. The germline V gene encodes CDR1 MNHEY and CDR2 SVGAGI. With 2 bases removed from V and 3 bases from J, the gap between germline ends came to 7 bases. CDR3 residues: CASSYKGDTEAFF. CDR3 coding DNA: TGTGCCAGCAGTTACAAGGGCGACACTGAAGCTTTCTTT.

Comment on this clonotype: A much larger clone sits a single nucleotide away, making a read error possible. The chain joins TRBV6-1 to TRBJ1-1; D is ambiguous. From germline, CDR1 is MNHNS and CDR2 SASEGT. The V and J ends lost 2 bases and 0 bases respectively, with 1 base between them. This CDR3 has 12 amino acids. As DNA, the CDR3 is TGTGCCAGCAGTGAATTGAACACTGAAGCTTTCTTT. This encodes CASSELNTEAFF.

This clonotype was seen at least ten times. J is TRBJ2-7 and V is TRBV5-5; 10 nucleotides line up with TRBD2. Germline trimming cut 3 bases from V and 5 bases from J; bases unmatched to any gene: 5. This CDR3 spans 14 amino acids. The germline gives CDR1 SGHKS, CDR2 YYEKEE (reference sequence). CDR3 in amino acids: CASSSLAGVDEQYF. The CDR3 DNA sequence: TGTGCCAGCAGCTCTCTAGCGGGAGTAGACGAGCAGTACTTC.

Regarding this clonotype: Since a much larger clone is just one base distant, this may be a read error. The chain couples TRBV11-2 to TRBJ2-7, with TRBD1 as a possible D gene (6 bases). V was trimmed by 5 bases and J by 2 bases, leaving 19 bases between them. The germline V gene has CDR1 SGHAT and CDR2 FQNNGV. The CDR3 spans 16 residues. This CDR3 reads CASSPRQDQKAYEQYF. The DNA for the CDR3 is TGTGCCAGCAGCCCAAGACAGGACCAAAAGGCCTACGAGCAGTACTTC.

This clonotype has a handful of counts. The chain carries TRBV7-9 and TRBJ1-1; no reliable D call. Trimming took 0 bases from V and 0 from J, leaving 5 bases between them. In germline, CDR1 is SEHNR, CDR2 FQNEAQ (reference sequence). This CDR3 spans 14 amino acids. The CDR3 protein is CASSLAFMNTEAFF. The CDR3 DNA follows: TGTGCCAGCAGCTTAGCATTCATGAACACTGAAGCTTTCTTT.

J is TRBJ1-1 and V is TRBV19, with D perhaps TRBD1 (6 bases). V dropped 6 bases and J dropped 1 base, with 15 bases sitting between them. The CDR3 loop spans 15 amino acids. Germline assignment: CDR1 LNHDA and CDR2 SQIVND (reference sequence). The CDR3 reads CASRIWGQRNTEAFF. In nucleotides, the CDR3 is TGTGCCAGTAGGATCTGGGGGCAGAGGAACACTGAAGCTTTCTTT.

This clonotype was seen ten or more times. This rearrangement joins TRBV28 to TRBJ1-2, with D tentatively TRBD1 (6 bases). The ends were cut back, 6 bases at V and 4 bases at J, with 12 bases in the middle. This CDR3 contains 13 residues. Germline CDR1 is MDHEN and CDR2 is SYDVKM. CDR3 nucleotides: TGTGCCAGCAGAGAGACCAGGGGCTATGGCTACACCTTC. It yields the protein CASRETRGYGYTF.

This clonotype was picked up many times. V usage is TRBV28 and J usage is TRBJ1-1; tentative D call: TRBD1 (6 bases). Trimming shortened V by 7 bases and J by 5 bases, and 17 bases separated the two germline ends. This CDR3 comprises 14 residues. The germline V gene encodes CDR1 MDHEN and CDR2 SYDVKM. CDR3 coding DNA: TGTGCCAGCACCCCTTGGGGGGGGCCTACTGAAGCTTTCTTT. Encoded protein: CASTPWGGPTEAFF.

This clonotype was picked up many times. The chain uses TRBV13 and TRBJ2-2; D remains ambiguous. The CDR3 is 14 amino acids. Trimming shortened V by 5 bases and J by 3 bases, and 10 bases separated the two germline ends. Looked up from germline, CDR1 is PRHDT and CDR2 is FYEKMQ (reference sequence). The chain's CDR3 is CASSEPSHTGELFF. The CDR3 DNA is TGTGCCAGCAGCGAACCTTCCCACACCGGGGAGCTGTTTTTT.

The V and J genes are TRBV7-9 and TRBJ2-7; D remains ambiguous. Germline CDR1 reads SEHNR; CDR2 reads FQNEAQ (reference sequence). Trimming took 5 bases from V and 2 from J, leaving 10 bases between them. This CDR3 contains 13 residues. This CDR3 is CASSIDITYEQYF. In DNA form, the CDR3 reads TGTGCCAGCAGCATCGATATAACCTACGAGCAGTACTTC.